The 3 T cell receptor beta chains below all came from one sample that was sequenced in a study of T cell repertoires in cytomegalovirus infection. One entry per CDR3 protein, called by TCRdb with MiXCR from the reads. Altogether about 97,000 distinct CDR3 sequences are present, approximately 17% being singletons, with the ten largest covering 8%. The sample comprised PBMCs. Source of these receptors: a human donor in good health (CMV status not recorded). Some clones in this sample may be carry-over from other donors' samples.

The chain employs TRBV19 and TRBJ1-3; 7 bases align to TRBD1. Germline V gene data show CDR1 as LNHDA and CDR2 as SQIVND (reference sequence). After removal of 2 bases from V and 4 bases from J, the junction contained 11 bases not matched to a gene. This CDR3 spans 17 amino acids. In DNA, the CDR3 is TGTGCCAGTAGTATAACCGGGGGACAGTCTACCGGAAACACCATATATTTT. Translation gives CASSITGGQSTGNTIYF.

At least ten counts were recorded for this clonotype. The chain combines TRBV7-8 with TRBJ1-5; 12 bases line up with TRBD1. Germline CDR1 SGHVS, CDR2 FQNEAQ. After removal of 1 base from V and 5 bases from J, the junction contained 12 bases not matched to a gene. The CDR3 sequence is 19 residues long. CDR3 amino acids: CASSLGVGRDRGQDQPQHF. The CDR3 DNA reads as TGTGCCAGCAGCTTAGGGGTCGGAAGGGACAGGGGGCAGGATCAGCCCCAGCATTTT.

The genes are TRBV28 and TRBJ2-1; 8 positions match TRBD2. In germline, CDR1 is MDHEN, CDR2 SYDVKM. The CDR3 contains 15 residues. V lost 6 bases to trimming and J lost 9 bases; unmatched junction nucleotides: 13. The CDR3 bases are TGTGCCAGCAGCTTCGTAGTAGCGGGGCTCGGTGAGCAGTTCTTC. This encodes CASSFVVAGLGEQFF.